This TCR beta chain is drawn from a study of T cells in Graves' hyperthyroidism and ophthalmopathy. Diagnosis relied on clinical symptoms, serum thyroxine and TRAb, thyroid ultrasound and orbital computed tomography. Germline lookup yields CDR1 MNHNY and CDR2 SVGAGI (reference sequence). This CDR3 spans 21 amino acids. V lost 2 bases and J lost 1; bases outside the gene matches: 17. This clonotype was seen many times. From RNA transcripts, TCR beta CDR3 regions were amplified. An initial round of RT-PCR targeting the TCR CDR3 relied on the HTBI primer set. TCRdb reprocessed the multiplex PCR reads with MiXCR, giving one entry per CDR3 protein. Of around 600,000 distinct CDR3 sequences listed, over 12% are singletons.

The sequencing sample was made of blood. This receptor was identified in a woman in her late teens or twenties with Graves' ophthalmopathy. The chain joins TRBV6-6 to TRBJ2-7; 13 bases agree with TRBD2. Here the CDR3 DNA reads TGTGCCAGCAGTTACGGGGGACTAGCGGGACCCAGGTGGAGAGAGTCCTACGAGCAGTACTTC. It encodes CASSYGGLAGPRWRESYEQYF.